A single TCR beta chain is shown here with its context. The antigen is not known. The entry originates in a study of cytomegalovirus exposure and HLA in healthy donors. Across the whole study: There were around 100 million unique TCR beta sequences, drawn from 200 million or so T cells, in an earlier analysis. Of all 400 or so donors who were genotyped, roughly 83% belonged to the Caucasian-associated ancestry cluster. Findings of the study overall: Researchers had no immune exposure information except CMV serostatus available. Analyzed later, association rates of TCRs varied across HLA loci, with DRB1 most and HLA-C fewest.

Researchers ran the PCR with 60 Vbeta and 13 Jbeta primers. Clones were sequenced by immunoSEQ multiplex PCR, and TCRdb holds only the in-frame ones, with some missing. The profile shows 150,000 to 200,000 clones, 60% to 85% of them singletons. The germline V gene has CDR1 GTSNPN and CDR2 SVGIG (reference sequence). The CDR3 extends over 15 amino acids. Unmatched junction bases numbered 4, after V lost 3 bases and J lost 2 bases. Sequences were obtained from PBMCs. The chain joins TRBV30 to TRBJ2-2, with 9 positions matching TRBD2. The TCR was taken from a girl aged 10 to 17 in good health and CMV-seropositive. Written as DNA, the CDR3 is TGTGCCTGGAGAGAGCGGGGGGTTAACACCGGGGAGCTGTTTTTT. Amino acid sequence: CAWRERGVNTGELFF.